This T cell receptor beta chain comes out of a study of T cell responses to AZD1222 COVID-19 vaccine. Study outcomes and limitations: The donor cohort was predominantly white British with a female majority, and clonal diversity may have been underestimated. CD4 TCRs associated with vaccination spanned spike, dominating at 160-218 and 743-854. In the spike-specific TCR repertoire, nearly half reportedly target unmutated variant regions.

For this clone: Its antigen is unidentified.

Only in-frame clones appear in the TCRdb table, and some are missing; sequencing was by immunoSEQ multiplex PCR. Of approximately 110,000 clones in the sample, around 87% were seen once. The V end was cut by 3 bases, the J end by 11 bases, with 7 bases between. The CDR3 sequence is 10 residues long. Germline lookup yields CDR1 DFQATT and CDR2 SNEGSKA (reference sequence). The receptor was derived from an adult who received the AZD1222 COVID-19 vaccine. The J gene is TRBJ1-4, the V gene TRBV20-1; the D is unclear. The source was peripheral blood, collected 28 days after the second AZD1222 dose. The CDR3 nucleotides read TGCAGTGCTAGGGGTTGGAAACTGTTTTTT. Translated, it gives CSARGWKLFF.